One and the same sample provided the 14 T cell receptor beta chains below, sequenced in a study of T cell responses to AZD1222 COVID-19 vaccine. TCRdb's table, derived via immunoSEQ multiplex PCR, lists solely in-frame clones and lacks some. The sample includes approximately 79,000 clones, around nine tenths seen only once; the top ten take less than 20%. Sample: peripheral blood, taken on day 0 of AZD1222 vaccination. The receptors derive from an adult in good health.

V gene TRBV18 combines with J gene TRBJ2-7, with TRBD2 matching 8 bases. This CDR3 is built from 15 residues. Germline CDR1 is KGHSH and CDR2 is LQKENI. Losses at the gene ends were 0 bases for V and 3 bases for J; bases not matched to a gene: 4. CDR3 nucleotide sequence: TGTGCCAGCTCACCACCGGGACTAGGAAACTACGAGCAGTACTTC. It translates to CASSPPGLGNYEQYF.

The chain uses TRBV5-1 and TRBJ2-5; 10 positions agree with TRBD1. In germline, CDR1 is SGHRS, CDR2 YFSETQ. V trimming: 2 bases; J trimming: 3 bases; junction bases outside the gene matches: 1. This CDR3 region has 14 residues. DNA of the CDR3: TGCGCCAGCAGCTTTGGGACAGGGGAAGAGACCCAGTACTTC. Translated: CASSFGTGEETQYF.

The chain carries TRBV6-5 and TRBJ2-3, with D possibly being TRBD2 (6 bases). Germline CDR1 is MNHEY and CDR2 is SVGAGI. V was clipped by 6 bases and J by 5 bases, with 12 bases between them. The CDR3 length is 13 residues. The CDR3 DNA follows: TGTGCCAGCAGAGCCTCCGGGGGAGATACGCAGTATTTT. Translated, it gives CASRASGGDTQYF.

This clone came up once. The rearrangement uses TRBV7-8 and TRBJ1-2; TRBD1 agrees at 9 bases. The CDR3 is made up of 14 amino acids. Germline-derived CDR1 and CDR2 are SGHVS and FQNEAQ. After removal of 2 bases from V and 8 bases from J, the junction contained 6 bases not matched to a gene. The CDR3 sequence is CASSLQQGARGYTF. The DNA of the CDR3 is TGTGCCAGCAGCTTACAACAGGGGGCGCGGGGCTACACCTTC. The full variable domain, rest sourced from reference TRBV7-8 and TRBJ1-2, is GAGVSQSPRYKVAKRGQDVALRCDPISGHVSLFWYQQALGQGPEFLTYFQNEAQLDKSGLPSDRFFAERPEGSVSTLKIQRTQQEDSAVYLCASSLQQGARGYTFGSGTRLTVV.

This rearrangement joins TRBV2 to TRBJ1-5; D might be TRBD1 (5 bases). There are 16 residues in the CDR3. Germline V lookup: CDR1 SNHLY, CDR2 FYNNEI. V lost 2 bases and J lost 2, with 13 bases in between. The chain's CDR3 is CASSEKAGSGNQPQHF. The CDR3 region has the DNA TGTGCCAGCAGTGAAAAGGCAGGGTCGGGCAATCAGCCCCAGCATTTT.

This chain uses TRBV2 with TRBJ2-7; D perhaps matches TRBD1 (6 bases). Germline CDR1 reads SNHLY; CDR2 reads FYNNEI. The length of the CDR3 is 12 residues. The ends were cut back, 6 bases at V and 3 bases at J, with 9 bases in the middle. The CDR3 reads CASSLTGYEQYF. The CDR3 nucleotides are TGTGCCAGCAGCCTGACAGGCTACGAGCAGTACTTC.

CDR3 coding DNA: TGTGCCAGCAGCTCTCTAGAAAATGAGCAGTTCTTC. Translation: CASSSLENEQFF. V is TRBV7-9 and J is TRBJ2-1; D uncertain. The germline V and J ends were trimmed by 4 bases and 7 bases, with 8 bases remaining between them. The germline V gene encodes CDR1 SEHNR and CDR2 FQNEAQ (reference sequence). This CDR3 contains 12 residues.

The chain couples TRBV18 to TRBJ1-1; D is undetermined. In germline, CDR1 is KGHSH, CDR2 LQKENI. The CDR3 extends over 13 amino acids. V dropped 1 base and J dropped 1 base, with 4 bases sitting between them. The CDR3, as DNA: TGTGCCAGCTCACCACTCCCGAACACTGAAGCTTTCTTT. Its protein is CASSPLPNTEAFF. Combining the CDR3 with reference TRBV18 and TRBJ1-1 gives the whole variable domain NAGVMQNPRHLVRRRGQEARLRCSPMKGHSHVYWYRQLPEEGLKFMVYLQKENIIDESGMPKERFSAEFPKEGPSILRIQQVVRGDSAAYFCASSPLPNTEAFFGQGTRLTVV.

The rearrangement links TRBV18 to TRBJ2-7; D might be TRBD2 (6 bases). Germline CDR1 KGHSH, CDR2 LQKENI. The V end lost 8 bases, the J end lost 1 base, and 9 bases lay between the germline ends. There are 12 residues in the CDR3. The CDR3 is CASAGTSYEQYF. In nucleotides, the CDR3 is TGTGCCAGCGCAGGGACTTCCTACGAGCAGTACTTC.

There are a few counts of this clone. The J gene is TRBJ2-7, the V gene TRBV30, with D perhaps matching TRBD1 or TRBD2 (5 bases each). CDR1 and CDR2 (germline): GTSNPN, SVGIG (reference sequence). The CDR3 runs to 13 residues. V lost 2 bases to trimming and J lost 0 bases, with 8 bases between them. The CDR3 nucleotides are TGTGCCTGGAGTCGGGGCAGCTCCTACGAGCAGTACTTC. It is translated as CAWSRGSSYEQYF. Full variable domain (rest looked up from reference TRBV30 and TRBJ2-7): SQTIHQWPATLVQPVGSPLSLECTVEGTSNPNLYWYRQAAGRGLQLLFYSVGIGQISSEVPQNLSASRPQDRQFILSSKKLLLSDSGFYLCAWSRGSSYEQYFGPGTRLTVT.

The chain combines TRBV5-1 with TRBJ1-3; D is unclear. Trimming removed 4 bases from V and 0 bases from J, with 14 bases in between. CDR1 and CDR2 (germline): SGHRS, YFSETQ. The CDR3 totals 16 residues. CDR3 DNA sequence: TGCGCCAGCAGCGACCGTGATCCCAGCTCTGGAAACACCATATATTTT. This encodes CASSDRDPSSGNTIYF.

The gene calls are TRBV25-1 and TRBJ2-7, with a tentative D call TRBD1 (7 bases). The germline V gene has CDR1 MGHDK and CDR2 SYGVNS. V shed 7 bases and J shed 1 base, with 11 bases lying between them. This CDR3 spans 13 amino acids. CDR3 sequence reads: CASTRDSSYEQYF. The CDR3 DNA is TGTGCCAGCACGCGGGACAGTTCCTACGAGCAGTACTTC.

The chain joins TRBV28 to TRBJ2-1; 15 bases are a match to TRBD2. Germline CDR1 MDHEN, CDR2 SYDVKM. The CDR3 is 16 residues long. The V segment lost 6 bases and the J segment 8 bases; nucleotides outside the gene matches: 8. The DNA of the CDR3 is TGTGCCAGCAGATCCGGACTAGCGGGAGGGCTCTATGAGCAGTTCTTC. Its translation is CASRSGLAGGLYEQFF.

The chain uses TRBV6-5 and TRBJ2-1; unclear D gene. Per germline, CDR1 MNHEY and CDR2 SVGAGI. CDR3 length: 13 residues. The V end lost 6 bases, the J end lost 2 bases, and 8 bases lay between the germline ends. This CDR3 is CASRSYTYNEQFF. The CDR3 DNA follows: TGTGCCAGCAGGAGTTATACCTACAATGAGCAGTTCTTC.